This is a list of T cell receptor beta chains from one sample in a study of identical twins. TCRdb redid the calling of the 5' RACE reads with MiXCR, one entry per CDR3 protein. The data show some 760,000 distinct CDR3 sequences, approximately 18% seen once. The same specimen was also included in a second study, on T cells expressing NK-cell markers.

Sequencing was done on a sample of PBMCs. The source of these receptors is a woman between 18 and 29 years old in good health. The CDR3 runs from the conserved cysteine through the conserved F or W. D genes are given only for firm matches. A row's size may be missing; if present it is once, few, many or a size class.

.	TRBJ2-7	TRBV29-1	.	TGCAGCATCGTTGGGGGACTGGGGGCCTACGAGCAGTACTTC	CSIVGGLGAYEQYF
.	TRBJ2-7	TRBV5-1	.	TGCGCCAGCAGCTTTACAGGGTTGTACGAGCAGTACTTC	CASSFTGLYEQYF
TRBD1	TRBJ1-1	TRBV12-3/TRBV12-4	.	TGTGCCAGCAGTTCGACCCAGGGGGCCGGCACTGAAGCTTTCTTT	CASSSTQGAGTEAFF
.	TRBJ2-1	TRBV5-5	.	TGTGCCAGCAGCCTTTATGGGACCAGCTACAATGAGCAGTTCTTC	CASSLYGTSYNEQFF
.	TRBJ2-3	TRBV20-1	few	TGCAGTGCTAGGGAATTAAAAGGTCCCGGAGATACGCAGTATTTT	CSARELKGPGDTQYF
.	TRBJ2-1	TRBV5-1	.	TGCGCCAGCAGCTTTCTCAACTCAGGGAATGAGCAGTTCTTC	CASSFLNSGNEQFF
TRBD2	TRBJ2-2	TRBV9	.	TGTGCCAGCAGCGTAGCTAGCGGTACGGAGCTGTTTTTT	CASSVASGTELFF
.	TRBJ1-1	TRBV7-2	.	TGTGCCAGCAGCTTATCCCATGCGGGGGCAAGAGCTTTCTTT	CASSLSHAGARAFF
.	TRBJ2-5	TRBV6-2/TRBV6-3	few	TGTGCCAGCAGTTACTGGGACACCGAGACCCAGTACTTC	CASSYWDTETQYF
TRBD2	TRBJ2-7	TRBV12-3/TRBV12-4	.	TGTGCCAGCATTAAAATGGGACTAGCTCCCTACGAGCAGTACTTC	CASIKMGLAPYEQYF
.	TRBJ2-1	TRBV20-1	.	TGCAGTGCTAGGGGTAGCGGAGTAAACAATGAGCAGTTCTTC	CSARGSGVNNEQFF
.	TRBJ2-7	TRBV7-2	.	TGTGCCAGCAGCTTAGAGATAGCGGTGGCCTACGAGCAGTACTTC	CASSLEIAVAYEQYF
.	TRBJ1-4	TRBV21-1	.	TGTGCCAGCAGCGGGGCAAGTCGCGGGGAAAAACTGTTTTTT	CASSGASRGEKLFF
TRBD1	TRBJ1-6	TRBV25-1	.	TGTGCCAGCAGTGACCCCGGGACAGGAAATTCACCCCTCCACTTT	CASSDPGTGNSPLHF
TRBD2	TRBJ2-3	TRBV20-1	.	TGCAGTGCTAGACGGACTAGCGGGGGGATGGCAGATACGCAGTATTTT	CSARRTSGGMADTQYF
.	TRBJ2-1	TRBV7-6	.	TGTGCCAGCAGCCGGATCACCGGGACGTCCGGTGAGCAGTTCTTC	CASSRITGTSGEQFF
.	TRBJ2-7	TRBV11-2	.	TGTGCCAGCAGTACCCAGTCGTCGGCGAACTACGAGCAGTACTTC	CASSTQSSANYEQYF
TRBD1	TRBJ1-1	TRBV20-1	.	TGCAGTGCCTTCGACAGGGGAAGATTCATGGCTGAAGCTTTCTTT	CSAFDRGRFMAEAFF
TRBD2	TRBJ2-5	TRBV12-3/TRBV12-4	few	TGTGCCAGCAGTTTATTTAGCGGGGGGCAAGAGACCCAGTACTTC	CASSLFSGGQETQYF
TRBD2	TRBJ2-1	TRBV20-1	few	TGCAGTGCTACCTTGGGCGGGAGGCCTTACAATGAGCAGTTCTTC	CSATLGGRPYNEQFF
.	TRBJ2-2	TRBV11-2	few	TGTGCCAGCAGCTCGTACCGGGACGGGACGACCGGGGAGCTGTTTTTT	CASSSYRDGTTGELFF
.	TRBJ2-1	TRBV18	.	TGTGCCAGCTCACCGGGTCTAGGAGGGTACAATGAGCAGTTCTTC	CASSPGLGGYNEQFF
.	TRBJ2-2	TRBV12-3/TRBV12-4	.	TGTGCCAGCAGTTTTAGTCGGGAGCTGTTTTTT	CASSFSRELFF
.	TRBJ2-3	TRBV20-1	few	TGCAGTGCTAAGGACCCCCCAGATACGCAGTATTTT	CSAKDPPDTQYF
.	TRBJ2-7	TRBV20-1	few	TGCAGTGCTAGAGGTGGGGTCGCCTACGAGCAGTACTTC	CSARGGVAYEQYF
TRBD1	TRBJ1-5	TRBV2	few	TGTGCCAGCACTACGAACAGGGGGCCGGTGCAGCCCCAGCATTTT	CASTTNRGPVQPQHF
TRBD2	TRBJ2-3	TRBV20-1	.	TGCAGTGCTAGTCAACCGACTAGCGGGAGGTTCCTATCGCAGTATTTT	CSASQPTSGRFLSQYF
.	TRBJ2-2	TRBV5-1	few	TGCGCCAGCAACTTGGGGATCGGCGAGAACACCGGGGAGCTGTTTTTT	CASNLGIGENTGELFF
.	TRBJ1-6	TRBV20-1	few	TGCAGTGCTAGTGAGACAGCAAATTCACCCCTCCACTTT	CSASETANSPLHF
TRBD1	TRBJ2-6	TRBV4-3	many	TGCGCCAGCAGCCAAGGGACAGGCTCTGGGGCCAACGTCCTGACTTTC	CASSQGTGSGANVLTF
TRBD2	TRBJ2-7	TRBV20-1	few	TGCAGTGCGGGGGGTAGACTAGCGGGGGGCGGTAGAACCTACGAGCAGTACTTC	CSAGGRLAGGGRTYEQYF
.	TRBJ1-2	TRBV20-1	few	TGCAGTGCTAGAGATCAGATGGGTTATGGCTACACCTTC	CSARDQMGYGYTF
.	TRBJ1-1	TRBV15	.	TGTGCCACCAGCAGTGAGAACAGATTGAACACTGAAGCTTTCTTT	CATSSENRLNTEAFF
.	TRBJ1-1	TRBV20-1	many	TGCAGTGCTAGTTCCCCAGGGCGCAACGCTGAAGCTTTCTTT	CSASSPGRNAEAFF
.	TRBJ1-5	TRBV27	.	TGTGCCAGCAGTGCCTACACAAATCAGCCCCAGCATTTT	CASSAYTNQPQHF
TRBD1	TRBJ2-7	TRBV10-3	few	TGTGCCATCGGGACAGGGGTCACCGAGCAGTACTTC	CAIGTGVTEQYF
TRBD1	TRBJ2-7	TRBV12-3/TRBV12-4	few	TGTGCCAGCAGTCCGGGCGAGACAGGGTTGTTTAGCGAGCAGTACTTC	CASSPGETGLFSEQYF
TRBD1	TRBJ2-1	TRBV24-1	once	TGTGCCACCAGTAGGGGGCCCTACAATGAGCAGTTCTTC	CATSRGPYNEQFF